These 20 T cell receptor beta chains came from one sample sequenced in a study of cytomegalovirus exposure and HLA in healthy donors. PCR amplification relied on 60 Vbeta primers (plus 13 Jbeta primers). Data came from immunoSEQ multiplex PCR; TCRdb stores just in-frame clones and leaves some out. The sample carries about 120,000 clones, around 80% recorded once. Specimen: PBMCs. All receptors derive from a middle-aged man in good health and CMV-seronegative.

The rearrangement links TRBV9 to TRBJ2-1; 9 nucleotides align to TRBD2. CDR1 is SGDLS, CDR2 YYNGEE, per germline. The CDR3 sequence is 16 residues long. Trimming removed 3 bases from V and 4 bases from J; junction bases left unmatched: 8. CDR3 coding DNA: TGTGCCAGCAGCGCCCAAGGGAGCGGGGGGTACAATGAGCAGTTCTTC. It codes for CASSAQGSGGYNEQFF.

This clone has more than one count but fewer than ten. This sequence joins TRBV19 and TRBJ1-5; TRBD1 matches at 7 bases. The trim removed 5 bases at V and 2 bases at J, leaving 3 bases unmatched. This CDR3 spans 14 amino acids. The germline gives CDR1 LNHDA, CDR2 SQIVND (reference sequence). The CDR3 DNA is TGTGCCAGTAGTCAAACAGGGGGCAATCAGCCCCAGCATTTT. This translates into CASSQTGGNQPQHF. The variable domain in full, completed from reference TRBV19 and TRBJ1-5, reads DGGITQSPKYLFRKEGQNVTLSCEQNLNHDAMYWYRQDPGQGLRLIYYSQIVNDFQKGDIAEGYSVSREKKESFPLTVTSAQKNPTAFYLCASSQTGGNQPQHFGDGTRLSIL.

The gene calls are TRBV7-6 and TRBJ1-5, with TRBD1 as a possible D gene (5 bases). The V and J ends lost 1 base and 3 bases respectively, with 7 bases between them. CDR3 size: 14 residues. Germline V gene data show CDR1 as SGHVS and CDR2 as FNYEAQ. CDR3 amino acids: CASSLGQTNQPQHF. In DNA form, the CDR3 reads TGTGCCAGCAGCTTAGGACAGACCAATCAGCCCCAGCATTTT.

The chain recombines TRBV5-5 with TRBJ1-2, with D maybe TRBD1 (5 bases). Germline V gene sequence: CDR1 SGHKS, CDR2 YYEKEE (reference sequence). This CDR3 spans 14 amino acids. V lost 4 bases and J lost 7, with 17 bases in between. CDR3 sequence (DNA): TGTGCCAGCAGCCGCTCGGTGCAGGGTGGTGGCTACACCTTC. Its protein is CASSRSVQGGGYTF.

The chain links TRBV6-5 to TRBJ1-1; TRBD1 is a possible D gene (5 bases). Germline CDR1 reads MNHEY; CDR2 reads SVGAGI. CDR3 length: 15 residues. Trimming took 1 base from V and 9 from J, leaving 18 bases between them. CDR3 in amino acids: CASSYYPPKDNQAFF. The CDR3 DNA follows: TGTGCCAGCAGTTACTACCCCCCCAAGGACAACCAAGCTTTCTTT.

The chain links TRBV7-3 to TRBJ2-3; 8 bases agree with TRBD2. V was clipped by 1 base and J by 4 bases; unmatched bases: 7. CDR3 length: 16 residues. CDR1 and CDR2 (germline): SGHTA, FQGTGA. In DNA form, the CDR3 reads TGTGCCAGCAGCTTAATTAGCGGGGTATCCGCAGATACGCAGTATTTT. The encoded protein is CASSLISGVSADTQYF.

This clone was observed once. V is TRBV28 and J is TRBJ2-7, with unresolved D. This CDR3 has 12 residues. The ends were cut back, 4 bases at V and 4 bases at J, with 8 bases in the middle. Germline CDR1 and CDR2: MDHEN and SYDVKM. CDR3 sequence: CASSSPGYEQYF. In DNA form, the CDR3 reads TGTGCCAGCAGTTCCCCGGGTTACGAGCAGTACTTC. Variable domain in full (rest from reference TRBV28 and TRBJ2-7): DVKVTQSSRYLVKRTGEKVFLECVQDMDHENMFWYRQDPGLGLRLIYFSYDVKMKEKGDIPEGYSVSREKKERFSLILESASTNQTSMYLCASSSPGYEQYFGPGTRLTVT.

The rearrangement links TRBV6-5 to TRBJ2-1, with D possibly matching TRBD1 (5 bases). The germline V gene encodes CDR1 MNHEY and CDR2 SVGAGI. The V end was cut by 11 bases, the J end by 6 bases, with 17 bases between. CDR3 size: 13 residues. The CDR3 DNA sequence: TGTGCCGCAGGGTATACGGATTCCAATGAGCAGTTCTTC. Translated, it gives CAAGYTDSNEQFF.

V usage is TRBV5-1 and J usage is TRBJ2-7; 8 bases fit TRBD2. Germline trimming cut 4 bases from V and 2 bases from J; bases unmatched to any gene: 11. Germline loops: CDR1 SGHRS, CDR2 YFSETQ. This CDR3 is built from 16 residues. CDR3 bases: TGCGCCAGCAGCCCCGCGGAGCGGGGGACCACCTACGAGCAGTACTTC. Translation: CASSPAERGTTYEQYF.

The chain carries TRBV6-1 and TRBJ2-1, with D perhaps TRBD2 (6 bases). The V and J ends lost 4 bases and 0 bases respectively, with 13 bases between them. Looked up from germline, CDR1 is MNHNS and CDR2 is SASEGT. CDR3 length equals 16 residues. DNA for the CDR3: TGTGCCAGCAGTGGACTAGGGGAGAGCTCCTACAATGAGCAGTTCTTC. This sequence encodes CASSGLGESSYNEQFF.

As regards this clone: The same CDR3 can be traced to other DNA sequences in this sample. The J gene is TRBJ1-5, the V gene TRBV19; D remains unclear. The CDR3 spans 13 residues. The germline gives CDR1 LNHDA, CDR2 SQIVND (reference sequence). Trimming took off 3 bases at V and 5 bases at J, with 8 bases between the two ends. CDR3 sequence: CASSIYFDQPQHF. In DNA, the CDR3 is TGTGCCAGTAGTATCTACTTTGATCAGCCCCAGCATTTT.

The chain is built from TRBV9 and TRBJ1-6; the D is unclear. Trimming cost V 3 bases and J 6 bases, with 10 bases left between them. The germline gives CDR1 SGDLS, CDR2 YYNGEE. The CDR3 totals 14 residues. The CDR3 DNA reads as TGTGCCAGCAGCGGCCGACACGGTAATTCACCCCTCCACTTT. The encoded protein is CASSGRHGNSPLHF.

J is TRBJ1-1 and V is TRBV7-8; no firm D call. The CDR3 sequence is 14 residues long. Germline V gene lookup returns CDR1 SGHVS and CDR2 FQNEAQ. V dropped 5 bases and J dropped 1 base, with 11 bases sitting between them. The CDR3 region has the DNA TGTGCCAGCAGCCATAGAGGAAAGAACACTGAAGCTTTCTTT. It translates to CASSHRGKNTEAFF.

The V call is TRBV11-2, the J call TRBJ2-1, with 11 bases fitting TRBD2. In germline, CDR1 is SGHAT, CDR2 FQNNGV. V gave up 4 bases and J gave up 2 bases; unmatched junction bases: 4. CDR3 size: 16 residues. The CDR3 region is CASSSTSGRTYNEQFF. The CDR3 DNA follows: TGTGCCAGCAGCTCTACTAGCGGGAGAACCTACAATGAGCAGTTCTTC.

This clone was observed a single time. The chain carries TRBV12-5 and TRBJ2-7, with D perhaps matching TRBD1 (5 bases). Looked up from germline, CDR1 is LGHNT and CDR2 is FRNRAP. V was shortened by 6 bases and J by 3 bases, with 15 bases between the two germline ends. This CDR3 contains 14 residues. The DNA of the CDR3 is TGTGCTAGTGGAAACCAGGGTACGGGCTACGAGCAGTACTTC. This codes for CASGNQGTGYEQYF.

The chain has TRBV28 and TRBJ2-7, with D possibly being TRBD1 (5 bases). CDR1 MDHEN and CDR2 SYDVKM come from the germline V gene. V gave up 3 bases and J gave up 3 bases, with 18 bases separating them. The CDR3 runs to 16 residues. CDR3 region: CASSFKLQGGSYEQYF. The CDR3 region has the DNA TGTGCCAGCAGTTTCAAACTCCAGGGTGGAAGCTACGAGCAGTACTTC.

The J gene is TRBJ2-1, the V gene TRBV25-1, with a tentative D call TRBD1 (6 bases). Germline V gene lookup returns CDR1 MGHDK and CDR2 SYGVNS. This CDR3 region has 13 residues. Trimming pared 0 bases from V and 7 bases from J, leaving 7 bases between. CDR3 loop: CASSEYRGNEQFF. The CDR3 DNA follows: TGTGCCAGCAGTGAATACAGGGGAAATGAGCAGTTCTTC.

V usage is TRBV5-8 and J usage is TRBJ2-5; 9 positions agree with TRBD2. J gave up 2 bases and V 3 bases, and 8 bases lay outside the gene matches. The length of the CDR3 is 16 residues. CDR1 is SGHTS and CDR2 is YDEGEE in the germline V gene. This CDR3 is CASSSTTTSGQETQYF. The CDR3, as DNA: TGTGCCAGCAGCTCGACAACGACTAGCGGACAAGAGACCCAGTACTTC.

In this sample, this clone turned up a few times. The chain links TRBV6-4 to TRBJ1-1, with TRBD1 matching 10 bases. This CDR3 is built from 17 residues. V lost 4 bases, J lost 2 bases, and 10 bases stayed unmatched. CDR1 is MRHNA and CDR2 is SNTAGT in the germline V gene. CDR3 nucleotides: TGTGCCAGCAGTGTTCCGACAGGGGGCGAAAGCAACACTGAAGCTTTCTTT. Encoded protein: CASSVPTGGESNTEAFF.

The chain recombines TRBV6-1 with TRBJ1-2; 9 bases fit TRBD1. The CDR3 has 14 residues. Germline assignment: CDR1 MNHNS and CDR2 SASEGT. The junction had 8 bases not matched to a gene; V was cut back by 7 bases and J by 5 bases. CDR3: CASKGDRAEYGYTF. The DNA for the CDR3 is TGTGCCAGCAAAGGGGACAGGGCCGAGTATGGCTACACCTTC.